The clone carrying this T cell receptor (beta chain) was counted once. The antigen is undetermined. These data originate in a study of graft-versus-host responses after intestinal transplantation. Notes on the study in general: Those patients showing graft-donor T cell macrochimerism displayed high graft-versus-host to host-versus-graft clonal ratios in allografts. Early post-transplant declines in HvG were associated with peak levels of circulating GvH clones.

Clones were sequenced by immunoSEQ multiplex PCR, and TCRdb holds only the in-frame ones, with some missing. The repertoire holds over 40,000 clones, with around 96% as singletons. Trimming at V came to 3 bases and at J to 0 bases, leaving 2 bases not matched to a gene. The V gene's germline CDR1 is LNHNV and CDR2 YYDKDF (reference sequence). The CDR3 is 15 residues long. V is TRBV15 and J is TRBJ1-3; TRBD1 aligns across 7 bases. This receptor was obtained from a human donor who was the organ donor for an intestinal transplant. This specimen consisted of unstimulated CD8+ T cells sorted from spleen or lymph node cells, obtained before transplant. This CDR3 is CATSSDRVSGNTIYF. The CDR3 DNA is TGTGCCACCAGCAGCGACAGGGTCTCTGGAAACACCATATATTTT.